Sequencing of this TCR beta chain was carried out in a study of cytomegalovirus exposure and HLA in healthy donors. Study-level results: In a later analysis, across HLA loci, associated TCR counts were highest for DRB1, lowest for HLA-C.

This clone was counted only a few times. Its antigen is not identified. The germline V gene encodes CDR1 LGHNA and CDR2 YNFKEQ. The CDR3 is 16 residues long. Trimming shortened V by 2 bases and J by 0 bases, and 8 bases separated the two germline ends. The PCR used 60 Vbeta and 13 Jbeta primers. The protocol was immunoSEQ multiplex PCR, while the TCRdb copy is restricted to in-frame clones and leaves out a portion. The sample carries fewer than 350,000 clones, about 90% recorded once. The sample was PBMCs. This clonotype was obtained from a woman aged 18-29 years in good health and CMV-seronegative. The chain is built from TRBV4-2 and TRBJ2-6; D call uncertain. CDR3 in amino acids: CASSQYTNSGANVLTF. Written as DNA, the CDR3 is TGTGCCAGCAGCCAATATACAAACTCTGGGGCCAACGTCCTGACTTTC.